These 26 T cell receptor beta chains came from one sample sequenced in a study of Ad26.COV2.S vaccination and SARS-CoV-2 variants. Treatment noted: 15 to 20 received Ad26.COV2.S at low or high dose, single or two shots; roughly five received placebo; per-sample allocation not given. Samples analyzed were those drawn on day 63 after the first vaccine or placebo injection. Generated by immunoSEQ multiplex PCR, the TCRdb table keeps only in-frame clones and is missing some. The data hold fewer than 500,000 clones, with 80% to 95% observed a single time. The input for sequencing was peripheral blood, taken in a trial of Ad26.COV2.S vaccine versus placebo. Source of these receptors: a person aged 18-65 years who received the Ad26.COV2.S COVID-19 vaccine or a placebo.

This clone was detected only a few times. The CDR3 DNA reads TGTGCCAGCAGTTTGTCAGGATCCTATGGCTACACCTTC. Translated: CASSLSGSYGYTF. The rearrangement uses TRBV28 and TRBJ1-2; D is unclear. V was pared by 3 bases and J by 4 bases, with 9 bases between. This CDR3 region has 13 residues. The germline CDR1 and CDR2 sequences are MDHEN and SYDVKM.

V and J are TRBV7-2 and TRBJ2-7; TRBD2 matches at 15 bases. Trimming cost V 2 bases and J 3 bases; bases outside gene matches: 5. This CDR3 comprises 17 residues. Germline loops: CDR1 SGHTA, CDR2 FQGNSA. The CDR3 region is CASSLNPGLAGGYEQYF. CDR3 nucleotide sequence: TGTGCCAGCAGCTTAAACCCGGGACTAGCGGGAGGCTACGAGCAGTACTTC.

The chain links TRBV29-1 to TRBJ1-2; 7 bases fit TRBD1. The CDR3 loop spans 14 amino acids. The V gene end was trimmed by 5 bases and the J gene end by 5 bases; junction bases not matched to a gene: 11. Germline V gene data show CDR1 as SQVTM and CDR2 as ANQGSEA. The CDR3 loop reads CSVLAGTDRYGYTF. CDR3 nucleotides: TGCAGCGTTTTAGCCGGGACAGATCGATATGGCTACACCTTC.

The genes are TRBV11-2 and TRBJ1-4, with no clear D. CDR1 SGHAT and CDR2 FQNNGV come from the germline V gene. The CDR3 length is 14 residues. V dropped 2 bases and J dropped 6 bases, with 10 bases sitting between them. CDR3 nucleotide sequence: TGTGCCAGCAGCTTATCACAGATTTATGAAAAACTGTTTTTT. Protein sequence: CASSLSQIYEKLFF.

The rearrangement uses TRBV4-3 and TRBJ2-1; D remains unclear. V lost 0 bases and J 0 bases, leaving 6 bases between the germline ends. Germline V lookup: CDR1 LGHNA, CDR2 YSLEER. The CDR3 has 15 amino acids. The CDR3: CASSQDKTSYNEQFF. The CDR3 DNA reads TGCGCCAGCAGCCAAGATAAGACCTCCTACAATGAGCAGTTCTTC.

V is TRBV6-2 or TRBV6-3 and J is TRBJ2-1; TRBD2 aligns across 10 bases. CDR1 and CDR2 (germline): MNHEY, SVGEGT. This CDR3 has 14 residues. V was pared by 5 bases and J by 7 bases, with 5 bases of the junction left unmatched. CDR3 nucleotide sequence: TGTGCCAGCAGTGTACTAGCGGGATGGAATGAGCAGTTCTTC. Protein product: CASSVLAGWNEQFF.

The chain employs TRBV19 and TRBJ1-4, with D uncertain. V lost 2 bases and J 6 bases, leaving 10 bases between the germline ends. This CDR3 comprises 14 residues. The germline V gene encodes CDR1 LNHDA and CDR2 SQIVND (reference sequence). In nucleotides, the CDR3 is TGTGCCAGTAGTATAAGAGCTGCCGATGAAAAACTGTTTTTT. Encoded protein: CASSIRAADEKLFF.

The V call is TRBV4-3, the J call TRBJ2-7; D is unclear. The CDR3 is made up of 14 amino acids. Trimming left V 3 bases short and J 3 bases short, with 12 bases between. The germline V gene has CDR1 LGHNA and CDR2 YSLEER. CDR3 DNA: TGCGCCAGCAGCCAGGGAACCCAGTACTACGAGCAGTACTTC. Its protein product is CASSQGTQYYEQYF.

The chain has TRBV9 and TRBJ2-1, with 11 bases that match TRBD2. Per germline, CDR1 SGDLS and CDR2 YYNGEE. With V trimmed by 5 bases and J by 7 bases, 8 bases remained unmatched. The CDR3 has 15 amino acids. CDR3 coding DNA: TGTGCCAGCAGACCTCTAGCGGGAGGAATTAATGAGCAGTTCTTC. Amino acid sequence: CASRPLAGGINEQFF.

This chain links TRBV6-4 with TRBJ2-5, with 8 bases that match TRBD2. CDR1 and CDR2 from the germline V gene are MRHNA and SNTAGT. J was trimmed by 5 bases and V by 8 bases; bases with no gene match: 16. The CDR3 extends over 16 amino acids. CDR3 coding DNA: TGTGCCAGCGCCGAGGGGCGGGAGGAATTTCGGGAGACCCAGTACTTC. It codes for CASAEGREEFRETQYF.

The chain recombines TRBV11-2 with TRBJ2-5; 7 bases match TRBD1. V was clipped by 5 bases and J by 1 base; unmatched bases: 7. The CDR3 length is 15 residues. Germline CDR1 is SGHAT and CDR2 is FQNNGV. The CDR3 DNA is TGTGCCAGCAGCGACACTTACAGGGGCCAAGAGACCCAGTACTTC. Protein sequence: CASSDTYRGQETQYF.

The chain couples TRBV2 to TRBJ2-1, with D possibly being TRBD2 (5 bases). The CDR3 extends over 11 amino acids. Germline V gene sequence: CDR1 SNHLY, CDR2 FYNNEI. V lost 8 bases and J lost 7, with 9 bases in between. CDR3: CASGRGNEQFF. The CDR3 coding sequence is TGTGCCAGCGGTCGGGGTAATGAGCAGTTCTTC.

The J gene is TRBJ2-2, the V gene TRBV9; TRBD2 aligns across 7 bases. Germline lookup yields CDR1 SGDLS and CDR2 YYNGEE. The CDR3 contains 17 residues. Losses at the gene ends were 3 bases for V and 6 bases for J; bases not matched to a gene: 14. The CDR3 loop reads CASSGPSGSTPPGELFF. The CDR3 bases are TGTGCCAGCAGCGGTCCTAGCGGATCCACCCCTCCCGGGGAGCTGTTTTTT.

Details on this clone: One end of the junction fails to match germline, which may point to a read error. The V call is TRBV20-1, the J call TRBJ2-7; 12 bases are shared with TRBD1. Germline assignment: CDR1 DFQATT and CDR2 SNEGSKA (reference sequence). CDR3 length: 11 amino acids. The DNA for the CDR3 is TGCAGTTCCCGGGACAGGGGGCGTGAAAGCTTC. It is translated as CSSRDRGRESF.

The chain joins TRBV27 to TRBJ2-7; maybe TRBD1 (5 bases). Deletions cut 3 bases from V and 3 bases from J, with 9 bases between. The CDR3 sequence is 13 residues long. Germline loops: CDR1 MNHEY, CDR2 SMNVEV (reference sequence). This chain's CDR3 is CASSFGGHYEQYF. Here the CDR3 DNA reads TGTGCCAGCAGTTTTGGTGGACACTACGAGCAGTACTTC.

This clone was counted a single time. The chain has TRBV3-1 (or the pseudogene TRBV3-2) and TRBJ2-5, with D uncertain. Germline V gene lookup returns CDR1 LGHDT and CDR2 YNNKEL (reference sequence). The V and J ends lost 1 base and 1 base respectively, with 7 bases between them. This CDR3 region has 14 residues. CDR3 nucleotide sequence: TGTGCCAGCAGCCAAGGAGACATCCAAGAGACCCAGTACTTC. It translates to CASSQGDIQETQYF.

This clone was detected once. CDR3 in DNA: TGTGCCAGCAGGATGGGCCAGGGTGCAGGTGATGGCTACACCTTC. Translation: CASRMGQGAGDGYTF. The chain employs TRBV28 and TRBJ1-2; D is perhaps TRBD1 (5 bases). Germline loops: CDR1 MDHEN, CDR2 SYDVKM. The CDR3 runs to 15 residues. Trimming removed 6 bases from V and 6 bases from J, with 20 bases in between.

V is TRBV30 and J is TRBJ2-1, with no clear D. V was trimmed by 0 bases and J by 0 bases, leaving 18 bases between them. Per the germline V gene, CDR1 is GTSNPN and CDR2 is SVGIG (reference sequence). The CDR3 runs to 18 residues. CDR3 amino acids: CAWSVAFVGRSSYNEQFF. The CDR3, as DNA: TGTGCCTGGAGTGTAGCCTTTGTGGGCAGGAGCTCCTACAATGAGCAGTTCTTC.

The chain couples TRBV4-1 to TRBJ2-7, with 10 nucleotides matching TRBD1. The CDR3 consists of 16 residues. CDR1 MGHRA and CDR2 YSYEKL come from the germline V gene. Trimming at V came to 3 bases and at J to 6 bases, leaving 11 bases not matched to a gene. The CDR3 DNA is TGCGCCAGCAGCCACCGCCTCCGGGACAGGGGTAGCGAGCAGTACTTC. Encoded protein: CASSHRLRDRGSEQYF.

CDR3 nucleotide sequence: TGTGCCACCAGCAGAGATCAACAGGGGAGTCAGCCCCAGCATTTT. It is translated as CATSRDQQGSQPQHF. This sequence joins TRBV15 and TRBJ1-5; TRBD1 matches at 7 bases. V lost 0 bases to trimming and J lost 6 bases; unmatched junction nucleotides: 5. The CDR3 loop spans 15 amino acids. Germline V gene sequence: CDR1 LNHNV, CDR2 YYDKDF (reference sequence). Complete variable domain (other parts from reference TRBV15 and TRBJ1-5): DAMVIQNPRYQVTQFGKPVTLSCSQTLNHNVMYWYQQKSSQAPKLLFHYYDKDFNNEADTPDNFQSRRPNTSFCFLDIRSPGLGDTAMYLCATSRDQQGSQPQHFGDGTRLSIL.

The rearrangement links TRBV7-9 to TRBJ2-7; no definite D call. The V and J ends lost 1 base and 1 base respectively, with 2 bases between them. Germline CDR1 reads SEHNR; CDR2 reads FQNEAQ (reference sequence). There are 12 residues in the CDR3. CDR3 region: CASSLVSYEQYF. The CDR3 nucleotides read TGTGCCAGCAGCTTAGTTTCCTACGAGCAGTACTTC.

The chain employs TRBV4-3 and TRBJ2-1; 8 bases align to TRBD2. The J segment lost 3 bases and the V segment lost 2 bases, leaving 3 bases of the junction unmatched. The germline CDR1 and CDR2 sequences are LGHNA and YSLEER. The CDR3 runs 15 residues. The CDR3 DNA reads as TGCGCCAGCAGCCAAAATAGCGGGGACTACAATGAGCAGTTCTTC. It codes for CASSQNSGDYNEQFF.

V and J are TRBV27 and TRBJ1-2; 8 bases are a match to TRBD1. This CDR3 spans 14 amino acids. Germline V gene lookup returns CDR1 MNHEY and CDR2 SMNVEV (reference sequence). The V gene end was trimmed by 6 bases and the J gene end by 2 bases; junction bases not matched to a gene: 5. The CDR3 sequence: CASRGWDRNYGYTF. The CDR3 DNA follows: TGTGCCAGCAGGGGGTGGGACAGGAACTATGGCTACACCTTC.

V and J are TRBV7-9 and TRBJ2-3; TRBD2 matches 7 bases. In germline, CDR1 is SEHNR, CDR2 FQNEAQ (reference sequence). The length of the CDR3 is 12 residues. V shed 3 bases, J shed 9 bases, and the junction held 3 bases outside the gene matches. Written as DNA, the CDR3 is TGTGCCAGCAGCTTTCAGGGACTAACGCAGTATTTT. This sequence encodes CASSFQGLTQYF.

The CDR3 bases are TGTGCCAGCAGTGAACAGCTGACGACTAGCGGGAGGCCAGATACGCAGTATTTT. Protein product: CASSEQLTTSGRPDTQYF. The chain employs TRBV2 and TRBJ2-3; TRBD2 agrees at 13 bases. The CDR3 contains 18 residues. With V trimmed by 2 bases and J by 4 bases, 9 bases remained unmatched. In germline, CDR1 is SNHLY, CDR2 FYNNEI.

The rearrangement joins TRBV2 to TRBJ2-7, with 9 bases fitting TRBD2. J was trimmed by 2 bases and V by 5 bases; bases with no gene match: 13. The CDR3 has 17 amino acids. Germline CDR1 SNHLY, CDR2 FYNNEI. This chain's CDR3 is CASSTRKTSGTPYEQYF. The CDR3 region has the DNA TGTGCCAGCAGTACCCGGAAGACTAGCGGAACCCCCTACGAGCAGTACTTC.